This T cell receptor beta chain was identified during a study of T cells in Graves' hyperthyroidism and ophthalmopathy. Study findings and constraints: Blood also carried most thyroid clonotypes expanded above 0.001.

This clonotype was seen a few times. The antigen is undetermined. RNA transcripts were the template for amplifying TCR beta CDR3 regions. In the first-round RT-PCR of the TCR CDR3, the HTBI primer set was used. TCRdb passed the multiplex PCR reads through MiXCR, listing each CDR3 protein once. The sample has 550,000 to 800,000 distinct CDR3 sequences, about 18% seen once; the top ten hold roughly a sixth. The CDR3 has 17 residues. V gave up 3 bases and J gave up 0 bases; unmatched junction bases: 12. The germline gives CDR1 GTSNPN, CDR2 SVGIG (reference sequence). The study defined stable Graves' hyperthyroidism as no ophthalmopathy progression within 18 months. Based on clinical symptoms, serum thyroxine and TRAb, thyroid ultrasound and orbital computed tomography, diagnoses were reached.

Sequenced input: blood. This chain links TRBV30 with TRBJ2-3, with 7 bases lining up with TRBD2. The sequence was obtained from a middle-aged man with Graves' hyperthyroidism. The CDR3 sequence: CAWRPHLAEASTDTQYF. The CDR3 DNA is TGTGCCTGGAGACCCCACCTAGCGGAAGCTAGCACAGATACGCAGTATTTT.